Given below is one T cell receptor beta chain in context. There is no known antigen for this receptor. There are no base qualities to consult, and no much larger clone falls within one base. The data are from a study of blood T cell repertoires in COVID-19 (dated by TCRdb to the early 2020s). Context from the whole study: The collaborator samples originated in the United States, Italy and Spain and spanned the acute and convalescent phases of COVID-19. The prospective study material was composed of cDNA or gDNA derived from T cells, B-cell-depleted T cells, or PBMCs. Subjects who had been exposed to COVID-19, were actively infected with it, or had recovered from it provided the deeply sampled blood TCRbeta repertoires that made up the dataset. A freely available public database, intended as a resource for researchers studying the immune response to SARS-CoV-2, is where the repertoires were released. The samples were drawn from the first 160 participants of the ongoing ImmuneRACE study and from 950 to 1,500 subjects provided by 6 global collaborators. Nearly every sample came with metadata listing a de-identified subject ID, COVID-19 status, age in years and sex. Where HLA class I and class II types were available, the types were taken from metadata supplied by the sample provider, not from assay-based typing. Here is what the overall study found, with its caveats: How much clinical and demographic metadata was included differed by source and by participant, and the metadata was provided uncurated.

V gives up 1 base and J gives up 3 bases, and the segment between their germline ends measures 18 bases. The germline V gene supplies CDR1 MGHRA and CDR2 YSYEKL. The CDR3 sequence holds 17 residues, the cysteine and phenylalanine included. Just the 51-base CDR3 DNA is kept, in frame starting at base 1. The immunoSEQ Assay, a bias-controlled multiplex PCR, was used to amplify TCRbeta CDR3 regions from genomic DNA. The paper's processing steps were these. The number of nucleated cells in each sample was estimated from the amplification of reference gene primers within the assay. To quantify the absolute abundance of each unique TCRbeta CDR3 rearrangement, sequence reads were collapsed and filtered. For each sample, productive Simpson clonality was calculated by taking the square root of Simpson's diversity index across productive rearrangements. TCRdb holds this immuneACCESS table with in-frame rearrangements only. Some clones are missing; in checked studies, unresolved V genes explain under half, and the rest has no known cause. V, J and clone size are taken as reported in that table, and D and trimming were inferred from the DNA itself. This sample holds about 300,000 clones; nearly 90% were observed only once. Roughly 2.8% of the sample is held by the ten biggest clonotypes.

Participants in the prospective study were enrolled through a virtual design, were aged about 18 to 90 years, and lived in some 24 United States geographic areas. In the prospective study, participants were assigned to cohorts based on the clinical history participants reported in a screening survey and a study questionnaire. Exposed participants had been in contact with someone with a PCR-confirmed or clinician-diagnosed COVID-19 case within 2 weeks of study entry. Mobile phlebotomists in the prospective study collected whole blood, serum and a nasopharyngeal or oropharyngeal swab from every participant. Participants in the prospective study had the option to provide additional blood draws and questionnaires over a roughly two-month period. Before DNA extraction, prospective study blood samples were shipped either frozen or at room temperature.

The sequence joins TRBV4-1 to TRBJ1-2, with the identity of the D gene unclear. The source of this sequence is a woman aged 45-59 years who had been exposed to COVID-19. The sample consisted of PBMCs or T cells enriched from blood (not recorded which). The CDR3 reads CASSQVPGGEEHYGYTF. The DNA sequence reads TGCGCCAGCAGCCAAGTACCCGGTGGGGAGGAGCACTATGGCTACACCTTC.